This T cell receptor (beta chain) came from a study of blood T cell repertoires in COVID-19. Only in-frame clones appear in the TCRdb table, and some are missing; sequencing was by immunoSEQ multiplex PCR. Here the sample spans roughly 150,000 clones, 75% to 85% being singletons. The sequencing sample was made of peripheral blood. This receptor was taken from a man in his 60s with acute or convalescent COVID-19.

Written as DNA, the CDR3 is TGTGCCAGCTCACGAACGACAGCTAATGAAAAACTGTTTTTT. Encoded protein: CASSRTTANEKLFF. V gene TRBV18 combines with J gene TRBJ1-4; perhaps TRBD1 as D (5 bases). Germline CDR1 is KGHSH and CDR2 is LQKENI. V shed 4 bases and J shed 3 bases, with 9 bases lying between them. The CDR3 length is 14 residues.